This passage covers 14 T cell receptor beta chains from one sample sequenced in a study of T cells expressing NK-cell markers. TCRdb reworked the 5' RACE reads into one entry per CDR3 protein, no DNA. The sample has some 110,000 distinct CDR3 sequences. The sample taken for sequencing was blood T cells: a sorted CD56 or NKG2C T cell subset, CD4+ or CD8+ T cells, or bulk PBMC T cells (not recorded which). These receptors were collected from a woman aged 18 to 75 in good health.

The rearrangement uses TRBV4-3 and TRBJ1-2. Germline CDR1 LGHNA, CDR2 YSLEER. This CDR3 spans 14 amino acids. CDR3 amino acids: CASSQEWIGYGYTF.

The V call is TRBV28, the J call TRBJ2-7; TCRdb selects TRBD1, and the lack of DNA leaves this call unchecked. This CDR3 has 15 amino acids. CDR1 is MDHEN and CDR2 is SYDVKM in the germline V gene. CDR3 loop: CASSLYPRTIHEQYF.

The chain combines TRBV4-1 with TRBJ2-7; the D call of TRBD2 rests on TCRdb alone, since no DNA is present to check it. This CDR3 spans 17 amino acids. In germline, CDR1 is MGHRA, CDR2 YSYEKL. CDR3 sequence: CASSQDAASGREYEQYF.

The rearrangement links TRBV12-3 or TRBV12-4 to TRBJ2-3; TCRdb indicates TRBD1, and absent DNA this call remains unverified. The CDR3 spans 15 residues. This CDR3 is CASTLQGSYTDTQYF.

V and J are TRBV5-1 and TRBJ2-3. Germline-derived CDR1 and CDR2 are SGHRS and YFSETQ. The CDR3 length is 15 residues. The CDR3 region is CASSLEREKADTQYF.

The chain joins TRBV5-1 to TRBJ1-1; TCRdb returns TRBD1, unconfirmable since there is no DNA. This CDR3 region has 16 residues. The germline V gene encodes CDR1 SGHRS and CDR2 YFSETQ. This chain's CDR3 is CASSLLGSSRGTEAFF. Supplemented by reference TRBV5-1 and TRBJ1-1, the full variable domain reads KAGVTQTPRYLIKTRGQQVTLSCSPISGHRSVSWYQQTPGQGLQFLFEYFSETQRNKGNFPGRFSGRQFSNSRSEMNVSTLELGDSALYLCASSLLGSSRGTEAFFGQGTRLTVV.

The gene calls are TRBV12-3 or TRBV12-4 and TRBJ2-5; TCRdb returns TRBD1, unconfirmable since there is no DNA. The CDR3 extends over 14 amino acids. This CDR3 is CASSSDSLQETQYF.

This clonotype is deemed medium-sized by its frequency. The chain links TRBV6-5 to TRBJ1-2; the D call of TRBD1 rests on TCRdb alone, since no DNA is present to check it. The CDR3 is 14 residues long. Germline CDR1 and CDR2: MNHEY and SVGAGI. CDR3 loop: CASSYLRGAYGYTF.

The V and J genes are TRBV12-3 or TRBV12-4 and TRBJ1-2; the D call from TCRdb, TRBD1, cannot be confirmed without DNA. The CDR3 totals 15 residues. The CDR3 protein is CASSFGTGGRDGYTF.

The rearrangement uses TRBV27 and TRBJ2-3; there is no DNA to check the TCRdb D call of TRBD2. Germline V lookup: CDR1 MNHEY, CDR2 SMNVEV (reference sequence). CDR3 length equals 12 residues. The CDR3 loop is CASGLVSDTQYF.

The V and J genes are TRBV6-2 or TRBV6-3 and TRBJ2-6. Germline assignment: CDR1 MNHEY and CDR2 SVGEGT. The CDR3 is made up of 15 amino acids. The CDR3 region is CASSSGFTGANVLTF.

The rearrangement links TRBV5-1 to TRBJ1-1. Germline V gene data show CDR1 as SGHRS and CDR2 as YFSETQ. The CDR3 is 14 residues long. The CDR3 protein is CASSWVDEGTEAFF. The full variable domain, rest sourced from reference TRBV5-1 and TRBJ1-1, is KAGVTQTPRYLIKTRGQQVTLSCSPISGHRSVSWYQQTPGQGLQFLFEYFSETQRNKGNFPGRFSGRQFSNSRSEMNVSTLELGDSALYLCASSWVDEGTEAFFGQGTRLTVV.

The chain recombines TRBV19 with TRBJ2-1. Germline V CDR1 and CDR2: LNHDA, SQIVND (reference sequence). The CDR3 is 13 residues long. The CDR3 loop reads CASSLTDFNEQFF.

The rearrangement uses TRBV6-5 and TRBJ1-1; TCRdb proposes TRBD1, but this gene call is untestable without DNA. The CDR3 length is 13 residues. Germline CDR1 and CDR2: MNHEY and SVGAGI. CDR3 protein: CASSYRGDTEAFF.